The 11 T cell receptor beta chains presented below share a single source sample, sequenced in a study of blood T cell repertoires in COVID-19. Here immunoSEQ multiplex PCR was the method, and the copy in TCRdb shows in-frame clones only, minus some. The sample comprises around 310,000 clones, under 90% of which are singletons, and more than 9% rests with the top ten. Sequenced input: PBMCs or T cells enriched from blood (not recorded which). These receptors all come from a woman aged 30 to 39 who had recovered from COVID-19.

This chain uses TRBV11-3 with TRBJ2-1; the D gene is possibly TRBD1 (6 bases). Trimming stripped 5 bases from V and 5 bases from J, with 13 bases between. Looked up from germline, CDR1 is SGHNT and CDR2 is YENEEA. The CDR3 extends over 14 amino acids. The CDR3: CASSLRGSDNEQFF. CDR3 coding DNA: TGTGCCAGCAGCCTCAGGGGCTCTGACAATGAGCAGTTCTTC.

The CDR3 region is CASSQVGHEETQYF. In DNA, the CDR3 is TGTGCCAGCAGCCAAGTTGGTCACGAGGAGACCCAGTACTTC. V and J are TRBV4-2 and TRBJ2-5; D is unresolved. The germline V gene encodes CDR1 LGHNA and CDR2 YNFKEQ. The CDR3 sequence is 14 residues long. The V gene lost 1 base and the J gene lost 5 bases, with 11 bases spanning the gap.

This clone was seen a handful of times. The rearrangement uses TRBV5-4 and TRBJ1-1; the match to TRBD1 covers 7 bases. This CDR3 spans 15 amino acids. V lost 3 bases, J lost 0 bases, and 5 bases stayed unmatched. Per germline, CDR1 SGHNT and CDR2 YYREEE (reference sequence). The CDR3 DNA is TGTGCCAGCAGCTCCTCGACAGGGTTGAACACTGAAGCTTTCTTT. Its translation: CASSSSTGLNTEAFF.

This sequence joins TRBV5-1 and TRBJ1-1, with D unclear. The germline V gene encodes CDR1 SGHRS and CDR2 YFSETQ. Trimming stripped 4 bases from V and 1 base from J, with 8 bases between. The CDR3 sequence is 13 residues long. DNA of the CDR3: TGCGCCAGCAGCGTGGACGGGAACACTGAAGCTTTCTTT. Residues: CASSVDGNTEAFF.

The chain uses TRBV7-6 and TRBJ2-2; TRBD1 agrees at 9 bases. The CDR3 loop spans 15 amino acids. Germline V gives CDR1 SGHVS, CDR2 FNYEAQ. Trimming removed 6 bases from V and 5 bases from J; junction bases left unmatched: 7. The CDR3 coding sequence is TGTGCCAGCAGGCGGGACAGGGTTGCGACCGGGGAGCTGTTTTTT. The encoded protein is CASRRDRVATGELFF.

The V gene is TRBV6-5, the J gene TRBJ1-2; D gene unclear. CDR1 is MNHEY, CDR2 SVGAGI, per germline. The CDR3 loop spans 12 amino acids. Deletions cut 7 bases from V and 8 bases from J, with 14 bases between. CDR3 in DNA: TGTGCCAGCACGGATCGTAGAGGAGGCTACACCTTC. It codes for CASTDRRGGYTF.

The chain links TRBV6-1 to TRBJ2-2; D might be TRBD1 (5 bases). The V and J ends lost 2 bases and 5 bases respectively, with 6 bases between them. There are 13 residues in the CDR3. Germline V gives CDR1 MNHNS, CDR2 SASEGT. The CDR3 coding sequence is TGTGCCAGCAGTGAACAGGGAACCGGGGAGCTGTTTTTT. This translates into CASSEQGTGELFF.

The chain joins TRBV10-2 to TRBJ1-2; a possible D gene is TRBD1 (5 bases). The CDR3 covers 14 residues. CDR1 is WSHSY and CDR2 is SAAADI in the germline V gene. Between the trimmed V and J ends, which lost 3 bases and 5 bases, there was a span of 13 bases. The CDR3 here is CASSDSRERYGYTF. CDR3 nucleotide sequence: TGCGCCAGCAGTGATAGCAGGGAAAGATATGGCTACACCTTC.

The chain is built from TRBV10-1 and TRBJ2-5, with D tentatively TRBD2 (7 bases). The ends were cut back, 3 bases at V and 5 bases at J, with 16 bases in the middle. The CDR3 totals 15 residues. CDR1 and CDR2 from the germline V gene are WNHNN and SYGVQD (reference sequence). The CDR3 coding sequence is TGCGCCAGCAGTGACGGGACGGGGGGCCGGGAGACCCAGTACTTC. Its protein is CASSDGTGGRETQYF.

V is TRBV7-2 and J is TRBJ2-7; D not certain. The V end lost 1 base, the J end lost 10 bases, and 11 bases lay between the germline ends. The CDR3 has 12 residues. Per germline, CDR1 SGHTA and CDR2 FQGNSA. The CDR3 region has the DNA TGTGCCAGCAGCTTAGTGGCTTCAAGACAGTACTTC. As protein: CASSLVASRQYF. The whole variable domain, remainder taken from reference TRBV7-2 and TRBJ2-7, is GAGVSQSPSNKVTEKGKDVELRCDPISGHTALYWYRQSLGQGLEFLIYFQGNSAPDKSGLPSDRFSAERTGGSVSTLTIQRTQQEDSAVYLCASSLVASRQYFGPGTRLTVT.

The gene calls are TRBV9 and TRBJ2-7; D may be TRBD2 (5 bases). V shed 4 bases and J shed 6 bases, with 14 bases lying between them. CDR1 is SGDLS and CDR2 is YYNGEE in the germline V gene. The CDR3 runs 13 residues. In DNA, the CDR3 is TGTGCCAGCAGCCTACTACTAGTGGGCGAGCAGTACTTC. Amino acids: CASSLLLVGEQYF. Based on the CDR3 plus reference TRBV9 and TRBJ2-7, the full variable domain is DSGVTQTPKHLITATGQRVTLRCSPRSGDLSVYWYQQSLDQGLQFLIQYYNGEERAKGNILERFSAQQFPDLHSELNLSSLELGDSALYFCASSLLLVGEQYFGPGTRLTVT.